This T cell receptor beta chain derives from a study of T cell repertoires in cytomegalovirus infection. The CDR3 is 16 residues long. V gave up 3 bases and J gave up 7 bases; unmatched junction bases: 11. Per germline, CDR1 SGHVS and CDR2 FNYEAQ. This clonotype was seen ten or more times. MiXCR was run by TCRdb on the reads, yielding one entry per CDR3 protein. This table holds 310,000 or so distinct CDR3 sequences, about 9.2% found once. The sequence derives from a human donor in good health (CMV status not recorded). Some clones in this sample may be carry-over from other donors' samples. The sample consisted of PBMCs. The rearrangement joins TRBV7-6 to TRBJ1-4, with TRBD1 matching over 7 bases. For the CDR3, the DNA is TGTGCCAGCAGCTTGCTACAGGGGACCCTTCGTGAAAAACTGTTTTTT. As protein: CASSLLQGTLREKLFF.